This T cell receptor (beta chain) was identified in a study of Graves' ophthalmopathy and Graves' hyperthyroidism. The authors amplified TCR beta CDR3 regions from RNA transcripts. HTBI primers were employed in first-round RT-PCR, then a second-round multiplex PCR followed. TCRdb redid the calling of the multiplex PCR reads with MiXCR, one entry per CDR3 protein. The data show 500,000 to 700,000 distinct CDR3 sequences, 20% to 25% seen once. Germline V lookup: CDR1 MDHEN, CDR2 SYDVKM. The CDR3 is 14 amino acids. Trimming stripped 1 base from V and 8 bases from J, with 14 bases between. Newly diagnosed hyperthyroidism donors, aged 18 to 65, duration under 2 months. This clonotype has at least ten counts.

The source is a woman under 30 with stable Graves' hyperthyroidism. Some clones in this sample may be carry-over from other donors' samples. The rearrangement links TRBV28 to TRBJ1-1; unclear D gene. The sequenced sample was peripheral blood. CDR3 in amino acids: CASSLFRSPGEAFF. Here the CDR3 DNA reads TGTGCCAGCAGTTTATTCCGCTCCCCCGGGGAAGCTTTCTTT. The full variable domain, with the rest looked up from reference TRBV28 and TRBJ1-1, is DVKVTQSSRYLVKRTGEKVFLECVQDMDHENMFWYRQDPGLGLRLIYFSYDVKMKEKGDIPEGYSVSREKKERFSLILESASTNQTSMYLCASSLFRSPGEAFFGQGTRLTVV.